Below, 30 T cell receptor beta chains from the same sample are listed, as sequenced in a study of cytomegalovirus exposure and HLA in healthy donors. Both 60 Vbeta primers and 13 Jbeta primers went into the PCR. The data were produced by immunoSEQ multiplex PCR, yet TCRdb's version contains in-frame clones alone and is incomplete. This table holds 100,000 to 150,000 clones, about four fifths found once. The sequencing input was PBMCs. The receptors stem from a woman aged 40-49 years in good health and CMV-seronegative.

V is TRBV21-1 and J is TRBJ1-6. TRBV21-1 is an annotated pseudogene. The CDR3 length is 16 residues. The CDR3 DNA is TGTGCCAGCAGCAAATGGGGGGGGTCCTATAATTCACCCCTCCACTTT. Amino acid sequence: CASSKWGGSYNSPLHF.

The J gene is TRBJ1-1, the V gene TRBV5-6; D perhaps matches TRBD1 (5 bases). Trimming pared 6 bases from V and 8 bases from J, leaving 17 bases between. The CDR3 spans 13 residues. The germline CDR1 and CDR2 sequences are SGHDT and YYEEEE. The CDR3: CASTAFVRGEAFF. DNA of the CDR3: TGTGCCAGCACCGCTTTCGTTCGGGGGGAAGCTTTCTTT.

The rearrangement links TRBV2 to TRBJ1-5; D ambiguous. This CDR3 has 13 residues. CDR1 and CDR2 from the germline V gene are SNHLY and FYNNEI. The ends were cut back, 11 bases at V and 5 bases at J, with 16 bases in the middle. The CDR3 nucleotides read TGTGCCGCCTCCCGGGATGCCGATCAGCCCCAGCATTTT. Its protein product is CAASRDADQPQHF. Full variable domain (rest looked up from reference TRBV2 and TRBJ1-5): EPEVTQTPSHQVTQMGQEVILRCVPISNHLYFYWYRQILGQKVEFLVSFYNNEISEKSEIFDDQFSVERPDGSNFTLKIRSTKLEDSAMYFCAASRDADQPQHFGDGTRLSIL.

The rearrangement uses TRBV28 and TRBJ2-3; TRBD1 matches 11 bases. The ends lost 7 bases at V and 4 bases at J; junction bases unmatched: 16. The CDR3 runs to 18 residues. Germline V gives CDR1 MDHEN, CDR2 SYDVKM. The CDR3 protein is CASTPLEWDRGTADTQYF. In DNA, the CDR3 is TGTGCCAGCACCCCCCTGGAGTGGGACAGGGGGACGGCAGATACGCAGTATTTT.

The chain employs TRBV11-3 and TRBJ2-2, with 9 bases that match TRBD2. Germline CDR1 is SGHNT and CDR2 is YENEEA. Germline trimming cut 3 bases from V and 6 bases from J; bases unmatched to any gene: 8. This CDR3 is 16 amino acids long. CDR3 nucleotides: TGTGCCAGCAGCTTGCGGCGGGAGGGCCAATCCGGGGAGCTGTTTTTT. As protein: CASSLRREGQSGELFF.

The chain couples TRBV14 to TRBJ1-1, with D possibly matching TRBD1 (5 bases). The germline CDR1 and CDR2 sequences are SGHDN and FVKESK. V lost 4 bases and J lost 3, with 15 bases in between. The CDR3 is made up of 15 amino acids. The CDR3 nucleotides are TGTGCCAGCAGCCCGATCTTAGGGGAGGACACTGAAGCTTTCTTT. Protein: CASSPILGEDTEAFF.

The J gene is TRBJ1-1, the V gene TRBV25-1; TRBD1 agrees at 7 bases. The CDR3 runs 11 residues. Germline CDR1 reads MGHDK; CDR2 reads SYGVNS. J was trimmed by 13 bases and V by 2 bases; bases with no gene match: 4. The CDR3 spells CASSEGQDGFF. The CDR3 nucleotides read TGTGCCAGCAGTGAAGGACAGGATGGTTTCTTT.

The V and J genes are TRBV13 and TRBJ2-1, with D tentatively TRBD2 (6 bases). Trimming took off 5 bases at V and 5 bases at J, with 13 bases between the two ends. The CDR3 length is 14 residues. The germline V gene encodes CDR1 PRHDT and CDR2 FYEKMQ (reference sequence). The CDR3 here is CASSPRGLNNEQFF. The CDR3 DNA sequence: TGTGCCAGCAGCCCGCGGGGCCTTAACAATGAGCAGTTCTTC.

J is TRBJ1-2 and V is TRBV29-1, with D unresolved. V lost 4 bases to trimming and J lost 4 bases, with 10 bases between them. The CDR3 has 12 amino acids. Germline lookup yields CDR1 SQVTM and CDR2 ANQGSEA. The CDR3: CSVVGLRYGYTF. The CDR3 DNA is TGCAGCGTTGTGGGCCTTCGCTATGGCTACACCTTC.

Turning to this clone: One end of the junction fails to match germline, which may point to a read error. The chain couples TRBV7-7 to TRBJ2-5, with TRBD1 identical over 9 bases. Germline V CDR1 and CDR2: SSHAT, FNYEAQ (reference sequence). The CDR3 loop spans 15 amino acids. The CDR3 DNA reads TGTGCTAGCAGCCGGGGGACAGGGTGGCAAGAGACCCAGTACTTC. It yields the protein CASSRGTGWQETQYF. The variable domain in full, completed from reference TRBV7-7 and TRBJ2-5, reads GAGVSQSPRYKVTKRGQDVTLRCDPISSHATLYWYQQALGQGPEFLTYFNYEAQPDKSGLPSDRFSAERPEGSISTLTIQRTEQRDSAMYRCASSRGTGWQETQYFGPGTRLLVL.

The gene calls are TRBV7-2 and TRBJ1-2; TRBD1 matches at 9 bases. V lost 3 bases, J lost 4 bases, and 0 bases stayed unmatched. CDR1 and CDR2 from the germline V gene are SGHTA and FQGNSA. The CDR3 totals 13 residues. The CDR3: CASSLTGGYGYTF. CDR3 coding DNA: TGTGCCAGCAGCTTGACAGGGGGCTATGGCTACACCTTC.

A single count supports this clone. The gene calls are TRBV9 and TRBJ1-5, with D possibly matching TRBD1 (5 bases). The CDR3 loop spans 14 amino acids. CDR1 is SGDLS, CDR2 YYNGEE, per germline. V lost 0 bases, J lost 4 bases, and 8 bases lay in between. The CDR3 DNA is TGTGCCAGCAGCGTAGCGGGGGATAATCAGCCCCAGCATTTT. It codes for CASSVAGDNQPQHF.

This chain uses TRBV5-1 with TRBJ2-1; no firm D call. CDR3 size: 15 residues. The germline V gene encodes CDR1 SGHRS and CDR2 YFSETQ. Deletions cut 1 base from V and 0 bases from J, with 8 bases between. CDR3 sequence: CASSLNPGSYNEQFF. CDR3 coding DNA: TGCGCCAGCAGCTTGAACCCCGGCTCCTACAATGAGCAGTTCTTC.

This chain connects TRBV6-5 to TRBJ1-2; 7 nucleotides agree with TRBD1. Germline CDR1 MNHEY, CDR2 SVGAGI. V was pared by 0 bases and J by 8 bases, with 6 bases of the junction left unmatched. CDR3 size: 14 residues. This CDR3 reads CASSYSDRASGYTF. Written as DNA, the CDR3 is TGTGCCAGCAGTTACTCTGACAGGGCGAGCGGCTACACCTTC.

The rearrangement uses TRBV5-1 and TRBJ2-7; D gene ambiguous. The CDR3 totals 13 residues. With 1 base removed from V and 0 bases from J, the gap between germline ends came to 5 bases. From germline, CDR1 is SGHRS and CDR2 YFSETQ. The CDR3 here is CASSLYSSYEQYF. The CDR3 nucleotides read TGCGCCAGCAGCTTGTACAGCTCCTACGAGCAGTACTTC.

V usage is TRBV6-5 and J usage is TRBJ1-2, with 7 nucleotides matching TRBD1. The germline V gene has CDR1 MNHEY and CDR2 SVGAGI. CDR3 length: 12 residues. Trimming took 10 bases from V and 6 from J; bases not matched to a gene: 8. The CDR3 protein is CATQQGMHGYTF. The CDR3 nucleotides are TGTGCCACCCAACAGGGGATGCATGGCTACACCTTC.

This clone was seen once. This sequence joins TRBV18 and TRBJ2-1, with D perhaps matching TRBD2 (6 bases). In germline, CDR1 is KGHSH, CDR2 LQKENI. The CDR3 loop spans 14 amino acids. The ends were cut back, 6 bases at V and 7 bases at J, with 16 bases in the middle. CDR3 DNA sequence: TGTGCCAGCTCCCCCGGGACTGTGGAGAATGAGCAGTTCTTC. Protein: CASSPGTVENEQFF.

The V gene is TRBV2, the J gene TRBJ2-7; the D is unclear. The germline CDR1 and CDR2 sequences are SNHLY and FYNNEI. The CDR3 totals 13 residues. Trimming removed 8 bases from V and 0 bases from J, with 11 bases in between. Written as DNA, the CDR3 is TGTGCCAGCCTTCCCCCGAGCTCCTACGAGCAGTACTTC. Its translation: CASLPPSSYEQYF.

This chain joins TRBV6-5 and TRBJ1-4; 7 bases fit TRBD1. CDR3 length: 15 residues. The V segment lost 5 bases and the J segment 4 bases; nucleotides outside the gene matches: 7. CDR1 and CDR2 from the germline V gene are MNHEY and SVGAGI. CDR3 DNA: TGTGCCAGCAGTGGGGGACAGCTTTATAATGAAAAACTGTTTTTT. Encoded protein: CASSGGQLYNEKLFF.

The chain links TRBV7-2 to TRBJ1-2; D possibly corresponds to TRBD1 (5 bases). Germline-derived CDR1 and CDR2 are SGHTA and FQGNSA. V lost 5 bases and J 8 bases, leaving 15 bases between the germline ends. The CDR3 loop spans 13 amino acids. The CDR3 here is CASSLGSQVGYTF. In DNA, the CDR3 is TGTGCCAGCAGCCTGGGGTCACAGGTCGGCTACACCTTC.

This chain joins TRBV15 and TRBJ2-5, with TRBD2 matching over 9 bases. Germline CDR1 and CDR2: LNHNV and YYDKDF (reference sequence). V gave up 3 bases and J gave up 3 bases; unmatched junction bases: 14. CDR3 size: 18 residues. The DNA of the CDR3 is TGTGCCACCAGCAGCTCCGGGGCGGGAGGGCCCTTCAAAGAGACCCAGTACTTC. Residues: CATSSSGAGGPFKETQYF.

The chain recombines TRBV7-3 with TRBJ1-2, with 12 positions matching TRBD1. Germline assignment: CDR1 SGHTA and CDR2 FQGTGA. The CDR3 is made up of 16 amino acids. V lost 2 bases, J lost 8 bases, and 9 bases stayed unmatched. DNA for the CDR3: TGTGCCAGCAGCTTACTCCCGGGACAGGGGGCCGGGGGCTACACCTTC. Translating gives CASSLLPGQGAGGYTF.

The chain has TRBV6-5 and TRBJ2-4, with D possibly being TRBD1 (5 bases). V gave up 4 bases and J gave up 0 bases, with 13 bases separating them. This CDR3 spans 16 amino acids. Germline CDR1 and CDR2: MNHEY and SVGAGI. The CDR3 sequence: CASSLVGRGAKNIQYF. CDR3 DNA: TGTGCCAGCAGTTTGGTGGGGCGAGGAGCCAAAAACATTCAGTACTTC.

The chain recombines TRBV7-9 with TRBJ2-7; 7 nucleotides agree with TRBD1. V lost 4 bases to trimming and J lost 4 bases; unmatched junction nucleotides: 16. The CDR3 spans 17 residues. From germline, CDR1 is SEHNR and CDR2 FQNEAQ (reference sequence). CDR3 residues: CASSSATRHRDRYEQYF. The CDR3 nucleotides read TGTGCCAGCAGCTCAGCTACCCGACACCGGGACAGATACGAGCAGTACTTC.

The table lists this clone with a few counts. The V call is TRBV27, the J call TRBJ2-2; 7 bases map to TRBD1. The CDR3 is 14 amino acids. Germline values: CDR1 MNHEY, CDR2 SMNVEV (reference sequence). Trimming removed 6 bases from V and 6 bases from J; junction bases left unmatched: 7. CDR3 sequence: CASRVGQDAGELFF. The CDR3 DNA sequence: TGTGCCAGCAGGGTAGGACAGGACGCCGGGGAGCTGTTTTTT.

This clone was seen a single time. The rearrangement joins TRBV27 to TRBJ2-1; D might be TRBD2 (6 bases). The V and J ends lost 4 bases and 2 bases respectively, with 18 bases between them. This CDR3 has 17 amino acids. Germline-derived CDR1 and CDR2 are MNHEY and SMNVEV (reference sequence). The CDR3, as DNA: TGTGCCAGCAGTTCCTTGGGGCCGCGGGGAACCTACAATGAGCAGTTCTTC. Translation: CASSSLGPRGTYNEQFF.

A word on this clone: One junction end does not reproduce the germline sequence, and a read error may be involved. The chain joins TRBV15 to TRBJ1-4, with D unresolved. CDR3 length: 13 residues. Germline V gene data show CDR1 as LNHNV and CDR2 as YYDKDF (reference sequence). The CDR3 DNA reads as TGTGCCACCTCGGCGGTGGCTAACGAAAAACTGTTTTTT. It specifies CATSAVANEKLFF.

The chain employs TRBV27 and TRBJ2-7, with 8 bases that match TRBD1. V lost 3 bases, J lost 3 bases, and 7 bases stayed unmatched. Germline loops: CDR1 MNHEY, CDR2 SMNVEV (reference sequence). This CDR3 has 15 residues. CDR3 bases: TGTGCCAGCAGTTTTGTCTCAGGGGGCGGCTACGAGCAGTACTTC. Protein: CASSFVSGGGYEQYF.

The table lists this clone with a few counts. The chain combines TRBV6-1 with TRBJ1-6; TRBD1 agrees at 8 bases. The CDR3 extends over 15 amino acids. Unmatched junction bases numbered 5, after V lost 0 bases and J lost 10 bases. In germline, CDR1 is MNHNS, CDR2 SASEGT. The CDR3 region is CASSEATGAYSPLHF. In DNA form, the CDR3 reads TGTGCCAGCAGTGAAGCGACAGGGGCTTACTCACCCCTCCACTTT.

V gene TRBV4-1 combines with J gene TRBJ1-4; D remains unclear. Germline V gene data show CDR1 as MGHRA and CDR2 as YSYEKL. With 0 bases removed from V and 8 bases from J, the gap between germline ends came to 13 bases. The CDR3 length is 15 residues. The CDR3 nucleotides read TGCGCCAGCAGCCAAGAGTCGCGATGGAGGGAAAAACTGTTTTTT. Its translation: CASSQESRWREKLFF.